The present T cell receptor beta chain was sequenced within a study of vaccination and CD4 T cells after COVID-19. Study-wide background: Six male and four female convalescents took part, two of them Hispanic. Overlapping spike peptides of SARS-CoV-2, HCoV-NL63, HCoV-OC43 and HCoV-229E were used, and cells were stimulated with them.

An Oncomine TCR Beta short-read assay was used to sequence the DNA from cultured CD4+ T cells. MiXCR was run by TCRdb on the PCR reads, yielding one entry per CDR3 protein. Of 15,000 or so distinct CDR3 sequences in the sample, about 50% are singletons; the top ten hold approximately 12%. Points on this clonotype: Its target is not known. One end of the junction fails to match germline, which may point to a read error.

Germline V gene data show CDR1 as LNHNV and CDR2 as YYDKDF (reference sequence). The CDR3 runs to 16 residues. The treatment is: approximately nine-day PBMC culture with coronavirus spike peptide pools or control peptides (ViraFEST assay). For ViraFEST, peptide pools expanded antigen-specific T cells, after which the TCRs were sequenced. Half-medium changes with fresh IL-2 medium occurred on days 3 and 7. The chain joins TRBV15 to TRBJ1-3; the D is unclear. Sequencing was performed on CD4+ T cells from blood, cultured in vitro. The clonotype was recovered from a human donor who had recovered from COVID-19. The DNA of the CDR3 is TGTGCCGCCAGCAGCCGGACCCCTGGCTCTGGAAACACCATATATTTT. Protein sequence: CAASSRTPGSGNTIYF.